The rows below give T cell receptor beta chains drawn from one sample of a study of T cells expressing NK-cell markers. TCRdb derives one entry per CDR3 protein from the 5' RACE reads, leaving out DNA. The table for this sample gives a few hundred thousand distinct CDR3 sequences. The source material was blood T cells: a sorted CD56 or NKG2C T cell subset, CD4+ or CD8+ T cells, or bulk PBMC T cells (not recorded which). Receptors originate from a woman aged 45-60 years in good health. The CDR3 runs from the conserved cysteine through the conserved F or W. The order of the fields is J gene, V gene, CDR3 protein.

J: TRBJ1-4; V: TRBV12-3/TRBV12-4; CDR3: CASSSEPSYEKLFF
J: TRBJ2-5; V: TRBV12-3/TRBV12-4; CDR3: CASSLGLLITSQETQYF
J: TRBJ2-3; V: TRBV5-1; CDR3: CASSIQLAASTDTQYF
J: TRBJ2-1; V: TRBV9; CDR3: CASSVASGPLGEQFF
J: TRBJ1-1; V: TRBV12-3/TRBV12-4; CDR3: CASSLKEATMNTEAFF
J: TRBJ1-4; V: TRBV25-1; CDR3: CASSVGGTEKLFF
J: TRBJ2-3; V: TRBV29-1; CDR3: CSASSGPSTDTQYF
J: TRBJ1-1; V: TRBV5-4; CDR3: CASSPGVGIGTEAFF
J: TRBJ2-1; V: TRBV12-3/TRBV12-4; CDR3: CASSETSGSVNMDEQFF
J: TRBJ2-3; V: TRBV11-2; CDR3: CASREQLPTDTQYF
J: TRBJ1-4; V: TRBV12-5; CDR3: CASAQSGLRGEKLFF
J: TRBJ2-7; V: TRBV20-1; CDR3: CGFRDSKRYEQYF
J: TRBJ1-1; V: TRBV20-1; CDR3: CSARPGRGTNTEAFF
J: TRBJ1-2; V: TRBV7-9; CDR3: CASSPTGATNYGYTF
J: TRBJ1-2; V: TRBV6-5; CDR3: CASRTDRDGGYTF
J: TRBJ2-1; V: TRBV12-3/TRBV12-4; CDR3: CASSSVTGDFWNEQFF
J: TRBJ2-7; V: TRBV3-1; CDR3: CASSQYERQTGSYEQYF
J: TRBJ2-3; V: TRBV10-3; CDR3: CAISEEGQGIGTDTQYF
J: TRBJ1-1; V: TRBV5-1; CDR3: CASSLALTGSGTEAFF
J: TRBJ2-7; V: TRBV5-6; CDR3: CASSLRGAYEQYF
J: TRBJ1-2; V: TRBV7-6; CDR3: CASSLGQTPYGYTF
J: TRBJ1-5; V: TRBV5-8; CDR3: CASSRGDSSNQPQHF
J: TRBJ1-1; V: TRBV20-1; CDR3: CSARATGNDLGGTEAFF
J: TRBJ2-1; V: TRBV2; CDR3: CASSLLGREQFF
J: TRBJ2-3; V: TRBV7-9; CDR3: CASSLGQAPSTDTQYF
J: TRBJ1-1; V: TRBV5-1; CDR3: CASRGNEDRGTEAFF
J: TRBJ2-1; V: TRBV20-1; CDR3: CSASQGALYNEQFF
J: TRBJ2-5; V: TRBV12-3/TRBV12-4; CDR3: CASSPEIGTQYF
J: TRBJ2-7; V: TRBV4-1; CDR3: CASSQGIAGRGYEQYF
J: TRBJ2-7; V: TRBV7-9; CDR3: CASSRLGGDRYEQYF
J: TRBJ2-5; V: TRBV20-1; CDR3: CSAHQTQQETQYF
J: TRBJ2-7; V: TRBV27; CDR3: CASSLSRLAGGPNFSYEQYF
J: TRBJ2-2; V: TRBV27; CDR3: CASSYSGRTGELFF
J: TRBJ2-7; V: TRBV5-1; CDR3: CASSLGPGQGDYEQYF
J: TRBJ1-1; V: TRBV5-1; CDR3: CASSPTAVNTEAFF
J: TRBJ2-7; V: TRBV7-9; CDR3: CASSPTSGLDEQYF
J: TRBJ2-5; V: TRBV3-1; CDR3: CASTPRPSGIQEAQYF
J: TRBJ2-1; V: TRBV24-1; CDR3: CATSDFSIFTSGSHEQFF
J: TRBJ2-1; V: TRBV24-1; CDR3: CATSVDAGGSGNEQFF
J: TRBJ2-5; V: TRBV7-8; CDR3: CASSPAGASETQYF
J: TRBJ2-1; V: TRBV2; CDR3: CASSEILAGGDEQFF
J: TRBJ1-2; V: TRBV7-8; CDR3: CASSSTRVPSGYGYTF
J: TRBJ1-5; V: TRBV6-2/TRBV6-3; CDR3: CASGKQGGQPQHF
J: TRBJ2-2; V: TRBV3-1; CDR3: CASSQEDGTGELFF
J: TRBJ2-3; V: TRBV29-1; CDR3: CSARIPPGGGDTQYF
J: TRBJ1-5; V: TRBV5-8; CDR3: CASSSGTANSNQPQHF
J: TRBJ2-4; V: TRBV6-5; CDR3: CASSGQGTGIQYF
J: TRBJ2-3; V: TRBV27; CDR3: CASTDGLAGHTQYF
J: TRBJ2-2; V: TRBV5-6; CDR3: CASSLVRKSTGELFF
J: TRBJ2-3; V: TRBV15; CDR3: CATRVSLGDTQYF
J: TRBJ2-3; V: TRBV7-2; CDR3: CASSLDRAPDTQYF
J: TRBJ1-1; V: TRBV5-1; CDR3: CASRESMNTEAFF
J: TRBJ2-3; V: TRBV20-1; CDR3: CSARDPSGTGTDTQYF
J: TRBJ2-1; V: TRBV11-2; CDR3: CASSLATGARVYNEQFF
J: TRBJ2-6; V: TRBV6-5; CDR3: CASSNSFSGANVLTF
J: TRBJ2-5; V: TRBV20-1; CDR3: CSARPMGLAETQYF
J: TRBJ2-3; V: TRBV4-2; CDR3: CASSQGTSGRFADTQYF
J: TRBJ2-2; V: TRBV12-3/TRBV12-4; CDR3: CASSTESAGELFF
J: TRBJ2-3; V: TRBV28; CDR3: CASSFPGTGRYF
J: TRBJ1-4; V: TRBV6-1; CDR3: CASSLSGGANEKLFF